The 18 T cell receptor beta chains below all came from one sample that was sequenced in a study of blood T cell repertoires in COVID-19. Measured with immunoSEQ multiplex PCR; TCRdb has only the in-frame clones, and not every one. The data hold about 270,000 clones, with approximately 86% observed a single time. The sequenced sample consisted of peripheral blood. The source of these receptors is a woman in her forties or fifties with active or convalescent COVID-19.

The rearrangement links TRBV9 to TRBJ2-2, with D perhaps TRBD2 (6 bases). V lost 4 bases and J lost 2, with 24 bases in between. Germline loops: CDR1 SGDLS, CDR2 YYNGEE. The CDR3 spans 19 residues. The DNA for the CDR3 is TGTGCCAGCAGCCCCCGGGACTCGCGCCGTTATCTAAACACCGGGGAGCTGTTTTTT. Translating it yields CASSPRDSRRYLNTGELFF.

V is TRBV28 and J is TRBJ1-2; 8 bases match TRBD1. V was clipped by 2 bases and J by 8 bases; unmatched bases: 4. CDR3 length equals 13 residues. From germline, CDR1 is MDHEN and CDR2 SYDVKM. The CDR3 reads CASSLTQGAGYTF. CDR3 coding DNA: TGTGCCAGCAGTTTAACCCAGGGGGCCGGCTACACCTTC.

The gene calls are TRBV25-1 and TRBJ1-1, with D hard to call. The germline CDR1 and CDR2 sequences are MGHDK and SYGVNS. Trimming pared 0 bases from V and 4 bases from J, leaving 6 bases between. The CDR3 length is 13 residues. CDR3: CASSEYLSTEAFF. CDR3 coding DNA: TGTGCCAGCAGTGAATACCTCTCCACTGAAGCTTTCTTT.

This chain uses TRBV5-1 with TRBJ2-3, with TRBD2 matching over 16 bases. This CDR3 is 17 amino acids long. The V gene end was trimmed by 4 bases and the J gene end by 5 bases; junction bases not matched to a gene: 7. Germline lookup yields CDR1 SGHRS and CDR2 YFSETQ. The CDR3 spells CASSAGTSGRAIDTQYF. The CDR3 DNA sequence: TGCGCCAGCAGCGCCGGGACTAGCGGGAGGGCCATAGATACGCAGTATTTT.

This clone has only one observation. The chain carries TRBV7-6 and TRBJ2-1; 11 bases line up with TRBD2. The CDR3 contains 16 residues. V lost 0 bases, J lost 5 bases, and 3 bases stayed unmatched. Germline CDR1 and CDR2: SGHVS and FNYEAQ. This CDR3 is CASSLASGRDDNEQFF. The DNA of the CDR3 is TGTGCCAGCAGCTTAGCTAGCGGGAGGGACGACAATGAGCAGTTCTTC.

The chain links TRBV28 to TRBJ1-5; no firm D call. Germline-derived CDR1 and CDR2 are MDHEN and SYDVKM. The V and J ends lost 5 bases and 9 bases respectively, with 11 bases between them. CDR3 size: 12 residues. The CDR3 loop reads CASSLGVRPQHF. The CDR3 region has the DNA TGTGCCAGCAGTCTCGGGGTTAGGCCCCAGCATTTT.

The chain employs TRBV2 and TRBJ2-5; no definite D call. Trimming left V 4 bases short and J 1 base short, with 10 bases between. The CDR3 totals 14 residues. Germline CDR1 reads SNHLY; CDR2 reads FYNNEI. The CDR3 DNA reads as TGTGCCAGCAGTGGCGGCCTTTTCCAAGAGACCCAGTACTTC. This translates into CASSGGLFQETQYF.

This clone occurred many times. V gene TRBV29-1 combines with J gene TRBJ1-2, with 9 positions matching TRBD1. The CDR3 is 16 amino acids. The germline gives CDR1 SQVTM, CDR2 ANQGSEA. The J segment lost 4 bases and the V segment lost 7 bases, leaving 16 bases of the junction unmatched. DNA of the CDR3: TGCAGCGCCGGGGGACAGGGAAGTCATAACTCCTATGGCTACACCTTC. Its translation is CSAGGQGSHNSYGYTF.

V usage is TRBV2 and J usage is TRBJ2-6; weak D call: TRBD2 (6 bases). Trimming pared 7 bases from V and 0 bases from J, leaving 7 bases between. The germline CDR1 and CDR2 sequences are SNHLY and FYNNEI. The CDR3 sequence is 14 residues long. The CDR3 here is CASIGGSGANVLTF. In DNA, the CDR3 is TGTGCCAGCATCGGGGGCTCTGGGGCCAACGTCCTGACTTTC.

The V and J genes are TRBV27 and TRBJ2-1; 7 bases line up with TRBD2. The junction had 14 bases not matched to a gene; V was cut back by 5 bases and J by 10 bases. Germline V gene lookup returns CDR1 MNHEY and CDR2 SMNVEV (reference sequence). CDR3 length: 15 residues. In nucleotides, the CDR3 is TGTGCCAGCAGTCCAATCACTGGGGGGGTCCAGGAGCAGTTCTTC. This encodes CASSPITGGVQEQFF.

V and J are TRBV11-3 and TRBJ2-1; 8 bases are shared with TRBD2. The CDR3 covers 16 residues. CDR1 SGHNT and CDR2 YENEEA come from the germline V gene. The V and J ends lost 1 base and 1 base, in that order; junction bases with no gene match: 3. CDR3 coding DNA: TGTGCCAGCAGCTTAGCCAGCGGGAGTTCCTACAATGAGCAGTTCTTC. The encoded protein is CASSLASGSSYNEQFF. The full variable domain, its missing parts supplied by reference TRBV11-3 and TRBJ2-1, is EAGVVQSPRYKIIEKKQPVAFWCNPISGHNTLYWYLQNLGQGPELLIRYENEEAVDDSQLPKDRFSAERLKGVDSTLKIQPAELGDSAVYLCASSLASGSSYNEQFFGPGTRLTVL.

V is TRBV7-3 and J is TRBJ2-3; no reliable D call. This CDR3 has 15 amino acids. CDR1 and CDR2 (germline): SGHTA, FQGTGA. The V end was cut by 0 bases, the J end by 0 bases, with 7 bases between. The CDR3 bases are TGTGCCAGCAGCTTAACTGCCGGGAGCACAGATACGCAGTATTTT. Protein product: CASSLTAGSTDTQYF. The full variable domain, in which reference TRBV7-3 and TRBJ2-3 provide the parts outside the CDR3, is GAGVSQTPSNKVTEKGKYVELRCDPISGHTALYWYRQSLGQGPEFLIYFQGTGAADDSGLPNDRFFAVRPEGSVSTLKIQRTERGDSAVYLCASSLTAGSTDTQYFGPGTRLTVL.

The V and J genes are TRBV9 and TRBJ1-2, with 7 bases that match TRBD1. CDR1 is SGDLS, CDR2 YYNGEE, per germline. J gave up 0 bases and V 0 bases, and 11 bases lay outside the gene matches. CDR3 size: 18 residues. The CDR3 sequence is CASSVASRGQPTNYGYTF. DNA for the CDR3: TGTGCCAGCAGCGTAGCCTCACGGGGACAGCCCACTAACTATGGCTACACCTTC.

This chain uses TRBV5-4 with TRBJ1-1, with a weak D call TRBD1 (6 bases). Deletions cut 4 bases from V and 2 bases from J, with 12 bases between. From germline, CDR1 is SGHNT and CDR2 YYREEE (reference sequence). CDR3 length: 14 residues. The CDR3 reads CASSEGGGNTEAFF. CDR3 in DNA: TGTGCCAGCAGCGAGGGGGGGGGTAACACTGAAGCTTTCTTT. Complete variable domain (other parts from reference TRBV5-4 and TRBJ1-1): ETGVTQSPTHLIKTRGQQVTLRCSSQSGHNTVSWYQQALGQGPQFIFQYYREEENGRGNFPPRFSGLQFPNYSSELNVNALELDDSALYLCASSEGGGNTEAFFGQGTRLTVV.

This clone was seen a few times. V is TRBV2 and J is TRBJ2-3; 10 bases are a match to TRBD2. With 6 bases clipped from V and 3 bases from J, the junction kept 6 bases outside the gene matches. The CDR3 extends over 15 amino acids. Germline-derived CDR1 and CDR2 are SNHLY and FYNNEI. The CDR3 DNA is TGTGCCAGCAGAGGACTAGCGGCTCTAACAGATACGCAGTATTTT. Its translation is CASRGLAALTDTQYF.

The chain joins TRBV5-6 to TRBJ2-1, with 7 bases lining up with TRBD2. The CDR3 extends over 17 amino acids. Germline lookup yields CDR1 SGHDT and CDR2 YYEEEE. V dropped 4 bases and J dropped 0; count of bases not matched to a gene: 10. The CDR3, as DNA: TGTGCCAGCAGCAGGTGGTGGGGCGGGAGCTCCTACAATGAGCAGTTCTTC. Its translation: CASSRWWGGSSYNEQFF.

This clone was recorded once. The CDR3 bases are TGTGCCAGCAGCTACGAAAACCTAGAGCAGTTCTTC. It translates to CASSYENLEQFF. The chain recombines TRBV7-9 with TRBJ2-1; D is undetermined. Trimming stripped 4 bases from V and 10 bases from J, with 11 bases between. The CDR3 sequence is 12 residues long. The germline V gene encodes CDR1 SEHNR and CDR2 FQNEAQ (reference sequence).

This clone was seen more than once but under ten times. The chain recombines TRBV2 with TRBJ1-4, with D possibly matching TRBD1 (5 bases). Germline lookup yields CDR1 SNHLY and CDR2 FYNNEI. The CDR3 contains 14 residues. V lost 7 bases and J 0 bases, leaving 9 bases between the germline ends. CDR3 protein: CASTDRATNEKLFF. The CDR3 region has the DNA TGTGCCAGCACAGACAGAGCAACTAATGAAAAACTGTTTTTT.